Following are 3 T cell receptor beta chains from one sample sequenced in a study of cytomegalovirus exposure and HLA in healthy donors. Primers included in the PCR were 60 Vbeta and 13 Jbeta primers. The protocol was immunoSEQ multiplex PCR, while the TCRdb copy is restricted to in-frame clones and leaves out a portion. Among around 30,000 clones listed, 35% to 55% were seen once. The sequencing sample was made of PBMCs. Receptors originate from a woman between 45 and 65 years old in good health and CMV-seronegative.

The J gene is TRBJ2-3, the V gene TRBV7-2; 7 bases align to TRBD1. In germline, CDR1 is SGHTA, CDR2 FQGNSA. This CDR3 is 17 amino acids long. The ends lost 6 bases at V and 0 bases at J; junction bases unmatched: 12. This CDR3 is CASRRYRGASSTDTQYF. The CDR3 nucleotides read TGTGCCAGCAGGCGTTACAGGGGCGCTAGTAGCACAGATACGCAGTATTTT. The variable domain in full, completed from reference TRBV7-2 and TRBJ2-3, reads GAGVSQSPSNKVTEKGKDVELRCDPISGHTALYWYRQSLGQGLEFLIYFQGNSAPDKSGLPSDRFSAERTGGSVSTLTIQRTQQEDSAVYLCASRRYRGASSTDTQYFGPGTRLTVL.

The chain uses TRBV18 and TRBJ2-7; D might be TRBD1 (6 bases). This CDR3 is 14 amino acids long. V was clipped by 1 base and J by 4 bases, with 11 bases between them. Per the germline V gene, CDR1 is KGHSH and CDR2 is LQKENI. CDR3 DNA sequence: TGTGCCAGCTCACCACGGCAGGGGAAGTACGAGCAGTACTTC. This translates into CASSPRQGKYEQYF. Full variable domain (outside the CDR3, taken from reference TRBV18 and TRBJ2-7): NAGVMQNPRHLVRRRGQEARLRCSPMKGHSHVYWYRQLPEEGLKFMVYLQKENIIDESGMPKERFSAEFPKEGPSILRIQQVVRGDSAAYFCASSPRQGKYEQYFGPGTRLTVT.

The V call is TRBV4-2, the J call TRBJ2-1; 9 nucleotides line up with TRBD2. The V gene's germline CDR1 is LGHNA and CDR2 YNFKEQ. The V and J ends lost 4 bases and 8 bases, in that order; junction bases with no gene match: 15. The CDR3 extends over 17 amino acids. CDR3 in amino acids: CASSRATAGGGEDEQFF. The CDR3 region has the DNA TGTGCCAGCAGCCGAGCCACCGCGGGCGGGGGGGAGGATGAGCAGTTCTTC.